This is a list of T cell receptor beta chains from one sample in a study of response to subunit inactivated influenza vaccine. TCRdb re-called the RT-PCR reads through MiXCR, storing one row per CDR3 protein. The sample contains about 800,000 distinct CDR3 sequences, 20% to 25% of which appear only once. This specimen was PBMCs from blood, taken 5 days after vaccination. These receptors were obtained from a man aged 50-60 years who received an inactivated influenza vaccine. Each CDR3 is given with its conserved first and last residue. The D gene is left open where the match is weak. Size is stated for part of the rows, as once, few or many counts, or as a class when the clone is expanded.

clone size,J gene,V gene,D gene,CDR3 protein,CDR3 DNA
many,TRBJ2-5,TRBV5-1,TRBD2,CASSLGRIAGGETQYF,TGCGCCAGCAGCTTGGGTCGAATAGCGGGTGGCGAGACCCAGTACTTC
NA,TRBJ1-1,TRBV9,NA,CASSVGSKSRAGTEAFF,TGTGCCAGCAGCGTAGGGAGCAAATCAAGAGCAGGCACTGAAGCTTTCTTT
NA,TRBJ2-1,TRBV2,NA,CASSERSRHYNEQFF,TGTGCCAGCAGTGAAAGGAGCAGGCACTACAATGAGCAGTTCTTC
NA,TRBJ1-6,TRBV5-1,NA,CASSPLPRAYNSPLHF,TGCGCCAGCAGCCCCCTCCCGCGGGCCTATAATTCACCCCTCCACTTT
NA,TRBJ1-2,TRBV6-1,TRBD1,CASSMTGKYGYTF,TGTGCCAGCAGCATGACAGGGAAGTATGGCTACACCTTC
many,TRBJ2-2,TRBV4-3,TRBD2,CASSQEASGGRTTGELFF,TGCGCCAGCAGCCAAGAGGCTAGCGGGGGGCGAACCACCGGGGAGCTGTTTTTT
NA,TRBJ2-1,TRBV11-2,TRBD2,CASSFGGGFYNEQFF,TGTGCCAGCAGCTTCGGGGGGGGGTTCTACAATGAGCAGTTCTTC
NA,TRBJ2-7,TRBV10-2,TRBD2,CASSESFGLANYEQYF,TGCGCCAGCAGTGAGTCTTTTGGACTAGCGAACTACGAGCAGTACTTC
NA,TRBJ2-1,TRBV10-3,TRBD2,CATVGLSGRNEQFF,TGTGCCACCGTAGGGCTTAGCGGGAGGAATGAGCAGTTCTTC
NA,TRBJ2-3,TRBV24-1,TRBD2,CATSDTTREPADTQYF,TGTGCCACCAGTGACACGACGCGGGAGCCGGCAGATACGCAGTATTTT
NA,TRBJ1-2,TRBV3-1,NA,CASSQVIENKFNYGYTF,TGTGCCAGCAGCCAAGTCATCGAAAACAAGTTCAACTATGGCTACACCTTC
NA,TRBJ1-2,TRBV24-1,NA,CATSDDQGSGYTF,TGTGCCACCAGTGATGATCAGGGTTCTGGCTACACCTTC
NA,TRBJ1-2,TRBV5-1,TRBD1,CASSAGQAPSYGYTF,TGCGCCAGCAGCGCGGGACAGGCTCCCTCCTATGGCTACACCTTC
NA,TRBJ2-2,TRBV29-1,NA,CSVALSSTGELFF,TGCAGCGTTGCGCTCAGCAGCACCGGGGAGCTGTTTTTT
NA,TRBJ2-3,TRBV12-3/TRBV12-4,NA,CASKIQSGATDTQYF,TGTGCCAGCAAAATCCAGTCCGGGGCCACAGATACGCAGTATTTT
NA,TRBJ1-2,TRBV18,NA,CASSLGTSYYGYTF,TGTGCCAGCTCACTCGGGACCAGCTACTATGGCTACACCTTC
NA,TRBJ2-3,TRBV28,NA,CASSSIIQADTQYF,TGTGCCAGCAGTTCGATCATCCAGGCAGATACGCAGTATTTT
NA,TRBJ2-4,TRBV7-3,TRBD2,CASSPGGTRVPNIQYF,TGTGCCAGCAGCCCCGGGGGGACTAGAGTCCCAAACATTCAGTACTTC
NA,TRBJ2-7,TRBV7-8,NA,CASSQMWWGGYEQYF,TGTGCCAGCAGCCAAATGTGGTGGGGCGGGTACGAGCAGTACTTC
few,TRBJ2-5,TRBV12-3/TRBV12-4,TRBD2,CASSLSGGAVETQYF,TGTGCCAGCAGTTTAAGCGGGGGGGCGGTTGAGACCCAGTACTTC
NA,TRBJ2-7,TRBV5-1,TRBD2,CASSLYYSASGSAYEQYF,TGCGCCAGCAGCTTGTATTATTCTGCTAGCGGGAGCGCCTACGAGCAGTACTTC
few,TRBJ1-5,TRBV29-1,NA,CSVEDLHASNQPQHF,TGCAGCGTTGAAGATCTACACGCAAGCAATCAGCCCCAGCATTTT
few,TRBJ2-1,TRBV7-2,NA,CASNPLRRGEQFF,TGTGCCAGCAACCCCCTAAGGCGCGGTGAGCAGTTCTTC
few,TRBJ2-1,TRBV5-1,NA,CASSLEQMVYNEQFF,TGCGCCAGCAGCTTGGAACAGATGGTATACAATGAGCAGTTCTTC
NA,TRBJ2-7,TRBV6-2/TRBV6-3,NA,CASMPRDGFSEQYF,TGTGCCAGCATGCCCCGGGACGGCTTCTCCGAGCAGTACTTC
NA,TRBJ1-5,TRBV20-1,NA,CSAIYSNQPQHF,TGCAGTGCTATTTATAGCAATCAGCCCCAGCATTTT
few,TRBJ2-2,TRBV7-2,TRBD1,CASSRDRVVGELFF,TGTGCCAGCAGCCGGGACAGGGTGGTCGGGGAGCTGTTTTTT
many,TRBJ2-7,TRBV7-2,TRBD2,CASSLAPLAGASEQYF,TGTGCCAGCAGCTTAGCGCCCCTAGCGGGGGCATCCGAGCAGTACTTC
few,TRBJ1-1,TRBV5-1,NA,CASSPDGVSGYTEAFF,TGCGCCAGCAGCCCCGACGGCGTGTCAGGGTACACTGAAGCTTTCTTT
few,TRBJ1-1,TRBV12-3/TRBV12-4,NA,CASSEVAEMTEAFF,TGTGCCAGCTCTGAAGTGGCCGAGATGACTGAAGCTTTCTTT
few,TRBJ2-3,TRBV24-1,TRBD2,CATSPGLAAKDTQYF,TGTGCCACCAGCCCGGGACTAGCGGCGAAAGATACGCAGTATTTT
many,TRBJ2-7,TRBV20-1,NA,CSARDPGVGYEQYF,TGCAGTGCTAGAGATCCCGGGGTAGGCTACGAGCAGTACTTC
NA,TRBJ2-2,TRBV10-3,NA,CAISELAPTGELFF,TGTGCCATCAGTGAGCTAGCACCCACCGGGGAGCTGTTTTTT
NA,TRBJ2-1,TRBV12-3/TRBV12-4,NA,CASSFSRVRNEQFF,TGTGCCAGCAGTTTTTCCAGGGTTAGGAATGAGCAGTTCTTC
few,TRBJ2-1,TRBV20-1,TRBD1,CSAPRQGQKNEQFF,TGCAGTGCTCCCCGACAGGGCCAAAAGAATGAGCAGTTCTTC
few,TRBJ2-3,TRBV6-5,TRBD2,CASSYLLAGGPDTQYF,TGTGCCAGCAGTTACCTTTTAGCGGGGGGGCCAGATACGCAGTATTTT
many,TRBJ2-7,TRBV12-3/TRBV12-4,NA,CASSFLNEQYF,TGTGCCAGCAGTTTTCTCAACGAGCAGTACTTC
NA,TRBJ1-2,TRBV5-6,NA,CASSFLGRDGYTF,TGTGCCAGCAGCTTTCTGGGTAGAGATGGCTACACCTTC
few,TRBJ1-1,TRBV9,TRBD1,CASSVGGQGDTEAFF,TGTGCCAGCAGCGTAGGGGGACAGGGAGACACTGAAGCTTTCTTT
once,TRBJ2-1,TRBV5-6,NA,CASSGPGVEQFF,TGTGCCAGCAGCGGTCCAGGGGTCGAGCAGTTCTTC
few,TRBJ2-2,TRBV24-1,NA,CATSSGFSLGFLGRPNTGELFF,TGTGCCACCAGTTCGGGGTTTAGCTTGGGTTTTCTCGGCAGGCCGAACACCGGGGAGCTGTTTTTT
NA,TRBJ2-1,TRBV7-3,TRBD2,CASSLGERERQFF,TGTGCCAGCAGCTTAGGTGAGCGGGAACGGCAGTTCTTC
few,TRBJ2-3,TRBV20-1,NA,CSARDHLGQGGDTQYF,TGCAGTGCTAGAGATCATCTGGGGCAGGGAGGAGATACGCAGTATTTT
few,TRBJ2-3,TRBV10-3,NA,CAISSSLRTTDTQYF,TGTGCCATCAGTTCAAGTTTGCGTACCACAGATACGCAGTATTTT